The source of this T cell receptor (beta chain) is a study of a mutant IDH1 vaccine in newly diagnosed glioma. General study points: Any relationship between pseudoprogression and changes in top peripheral T cell clonotypes seemed absent.

This CDR3 is built from 16 residues. Germline lookup yields CDR1 SGHVS and CDR2 FQNEAQ. With 1 base clipped from V and 3 bases from J, the junction kept 5 bases outside the gene matches. Libraries were prepared by immunoSEQ multiplex PCR; TCRdb keeps only in-frame clonotypes and omits some of them. The data hold about 20,000 clones, with roughly 82% observed a single time. Time point here: week 23, last vaccination. It was 300 ug of mutant IDH1 20-mer peptide that made up each vaccine dose, given with topical imiquimod. To note about this clone: Its antigen is unidentified.

This TCR derives from a man aged 30 to 39 with glioma. This specimen was PBMCs, taken from a glioma patient whose treatment included an IDH1 peptide vaccine. The V gene is TRBV7-8, the J gene TRBJ2-3, with TRBD2 identical over 9 bases. The CDR3 region has the DNA TGTGCCAGCAGCTTAGTGTCCCTAGCGGGGACAGATACGCAGTATTTT. It is translated as CASSLVSLAGTDTQYF.